This passage covers 24 T cell receptor beta chains from one sample sequenced in a study of T cells after yellow fever vaccination. TCRdb re-called the 5' RACE reads through MiXCR, storing one row per CDR3 protein. The repertoire has more than 350,000 distinct CDR3 sequences, approximately 10% of them found once; the top ten carry about 17%. The sample here was PBMCs, taken on the day of the first yellow fever vaccination. Receptors were obtained from a young man who received the YFV17D yellow fever vaccine.

In its sample, this clonotype was seen a few times. The chain recombines TRBV12-3 or TRBV12-4 with TRBJ1-2, with a possible D match to TRBD1 (6 bases). Trimming pared 2 bases from V and 8 bases from J, leaving 18 bases between. This CDR3 region has 15 residues. In nucleotides, the CDR3 is TGTGCCAGCAGTTTACGGGGGGCGGGGGGCGACGGCTACACCTTC. Translating gives CASSLRGAGGDGYTF.

In its sample, this clonotype was seen many times. The chain employs TRBV11-2 and TRBJ2-1; weak D call: TRBD2 (5 bases). CDR3 size: 15 residues. V was shortened by 3 bases and J by 5 bases, with 14 bases between the two germline ends. Germline V CDR1 and CDR2: SGHAT, FQNNGV. The chain's CDR3 is CASSFAGLDNNEQFF. CDR3 DNA sequence: TGTGCCAGCAGCTTCGCGGGCTTAGACAACAATGAGCAGTTCTTC.

Only a few counts were recorded for this clonotype. The chain employs TRBV7-2 and TRBJ1-5; TRBD1 is a possible D gene (5 bases). Germline loops: CDR1 SGHTA, CDR2 FQGNSA. Between the trimmed V and J ends, which lost 4 bases and 5 bases, there was a span of 12 bases. The CDR3 consists of 14 residues. The CDR3 DNA reads TGTGCCAGCAGCTCGGAGGGGTCGCATCAGCCCCAGCATTTT. Translating it yields CASSSEGSHQPQHF.

This clonotype was seen repeatedly, ten times or more. The chain uses TRBV5-1 and TRBJ2-2; 12 nucleotides agree with TRBD1. The germline V gene encodes CDR1 SGHRS and CDR2 YFSETQ. The CDR3 sequence is 16 residues long. The trim removed 4 bases at V and 5 bases at J, leaving 6 bases unmatched. The CDR3 coding sequence is TGCGCCAGCAGCGGGACAGGGGGCGAACTGACCGGGGAGCTGTTTTTT. Translation: CASSGTGGELTGELFF. Full variable domain (outside the CDR3, taken from reference TRBV5-1 and TRBJ2-2): KAGVTQTPRYLIKTRGQQVTLSCSPISGHRSVSWYQQTPGQGLQFLFEYFSETQRNKGNFPGRFSGRQFSNSRSEMNVSTLELGDSALYLCASSGTGGELTGELFFGEGSRLTVL.

This clonotype has more than one count but fewer than ten. The chain combines TRBV4-1 with TRBJ1-1, with D hard to call. CDR3 length equals 15 residues. Trimming pared 5 bases from V and 6 bases from J, leaving 19 bases between. CDR1 MGHRA and CDR2 YSYEKL come from the germline V gene. The CDR3 DNA sequence: TGCGCCAGCAGCGGCGTGGGCCGGGTCAACCCTGAAGCTTTCTTT. The encoded protein is CASSGVGRVNPEAFF.

The chain uses TRBV4-1 and TRBJ2-1; no clear D gene. This CDR3 has 12 amino acids. Germline loops: CDR1 MGHRA, CDR2 YSYEKL. Trimming took 2 bases from V and 7 from J, leaving 6 bases between them. In nucleotides, the CDR3 is TGCGCCAGCAGCCAATCTGTGAATGAGCAGTTCTTC. It translates to CASSQSVNEQFF.

This clonotype was seen a handful of times. The chain uses TRBV20-1 and TRBJ2-1, with D possibly matching TRBD1 (6 bases). This CDR3 comprises 17 residues. The germline V gene encodes CDR1 DFQATT and CDR2 SNEGSKA (reference sequence). The V end lost 0 bases, the J end lost 0 bases, and 15 bases lay between the germline ends. The CDR3 DNA is TGCAGTGCTAGAGATGGGAACCCCAGGGGCTCCTACAATGAGCAGTTCTTC. Its translation is CSARDGNPRGSYNEQFF.

The chain couples TRBV7-2 to TRBJ1-5; D remains unclear. The V gene lost 2 bases and the J gene lost 2 bases, with 10 bases spanning the gap. Germline values: CDR1 SGHTA, CDR2 FQGNSA. This CDR3 is built from 15 residues. CDR3 nucleotides: TGTGCCAGCAGCTTACGGCGGGCGGGCAATCAGCCCCAGCATTTT. Translation gives CASSLRRAGNQPQHF.

This clonotype was recorded many times. The chain recombines TRBV7-9 with TRBJ2-5; 7 bases match TRBD2. From germline, CDR1 is SEHNR and CDR2 FQNEAQ (reference sequence). CDR3 length: 14 residues. With 5 bases clipped from V and 5 bases from J, the junction kept 8 bases outside the gene matches. The CDR3: CASSPPGLGETQYF. For the CDR3, the DNA is TGTGCCAGCAGCCCCCCCGGACTAGGGGAGACCCAGTACTTC.

This clonotype was seen at least ten times. This chain uses TRBV4-1 with TRBJ2-4; TRBD1 matches 9 bases. The CDR3 sequence is 15 residues long. CDR1 is MGHRA, CDR2 YSYEKL, per germline. The ends lost 3 bases at V and 7 bases at J; junction bases unmatched: 7. CDR3 in amino acids: CASSQLGQGENIQYF. The DNA of the CDR3 is TGCGCCAGCAGCCAGTTGGGACAGGGCGAGAACATTCAGTACTTC.

The chain is built from TRBV20-1 and TRBJ1-3; possible D gene TRBD1, 5 bases. Germline V gene lookup returns CDR1 DFQATT and CDR2 SNEGSKA (reference sequence). V was clipped by 3 bases and J by 2 bases, with 5 bases between them. This CDR3 comprises 12 residues. DNA for the CDR3: TGCAGTGCTAGGGGACCTGGAAACACCATATATTTT. This gives the protein CSARGPGNTIYF.

The chain combines TRBV4-3 with TRBJ2-5; TRBD2 matches at 14 bases. The length of the CDR3 is 16 residues. The V segment lost 1 base and the J segment 5 bases; nucleotides outside the gene matches: 3. Per the germline V gene, CDR1 is LGHNA and CDR2 is YSLEER. The CDR3 region is CASSQGTSGGLETQYF. Here the CDR3 DNA reads TGCGCCAGCAGCCAAGGGACTAGCGGGGGGTTGGAGACCCAGTACTTC.

This chain connects TRBV20-1 to TRBJ2-4, with TRBD2 identical over 8 bases. The V segment lost 0 bases and the J segment 9 bases; nucleotides outside the gene matches: 10. The V gene's germline CDR1 is DFQATT and CDR2 SNEGSKA (reference sequence). This CDR3 is 15 amino acids long. The CDR3 coding sequence is TGCAGTGCTAGAGAACCCCGGGGGGGCTACGTCATTCAGTACTTC. Protein product: CSAREPRGGYVIQYF.

This clonotype was recorded a few times. The J gene is TRBJ2-1, the V gene TRBV12-3 or TRBV12-4, with D maybe TRBD2 (6 bases). The V gene lost 1 base and the J gene lost 2 bases, with 9 bases spanning the gap. The CDR3 is 15 residues long. CDR3 amino acids: CASSLVGGPYNEQFF. CDR3 bases: TGTGCCAGCAGTTTAGTCGGGGGACCCTACAATGAGCAGTTCTTC.

This clonotype was found a few times. The rearrangement uses TRBV4-2 and TRBJ2-7; a weak D match, TRBD1 (6 bases). V lost 2 bases and J lost 5, with 10 bases in between. The CDR3 totals 13 residues. CDR1 and CDR2 (germline): LGHNA, YNFKEQ. The CDR3 reads CASSQPKGDEQYF. The CDR3 DNA follows: TGTGCCAGCAGCCAACCCAAGGGGGACGAGCAGTACTTC.

This clonotype was seen many times. Here the CDR3 DNA reads TGTGCCAGCACGATGTGGGGGGCGCGGCGAGAGACCCAGTACTTC. This gives the protein CASTMWGARRETQYF. J is TRBJ2-5 and V is TRBV6-1; D may match TRBD1 or TRBD2 (6 bases each). With 7 bases removed from V and 4 bases from J, the gap between germline ends came to 19 bases. The CDR3 spans 15 residues. Germline V gives CDR1 MNHNS, CDR2 SASEGT.

V usage is TRBV11-3 and J usage is TRBJ2-1, with 7 positions matching TRBD2. J was trimmed by 6 bases and V by 7 bases; bases with no gene match: 6. Germline CDR1 reads SGHNT; CDR2 reads YENEEA. The length of the CDR3 is 13 residues. CDR3 DNA sequence: TGTGCCAGCACCCAGCGGGGCACCAATGAGCAGTTCTTC. Its translation: CASTQRGTNEQFF. The entire variable domain, with the rest obtained from reference TRBV11-3 and TRBJ2-1, is as follows: EAGVVQSPRYKIIEKKQPVAFWCNPISGHNTLYWYLQNLGQGPELLIRYENEEAVDDSQLPKDRFSAERLKGVDSTLKIQPAELGDSAVYLCASTQRGTNEQFFGPGTRLTVL.

This clonotype was counted only a few times. The chain couples TRBV20-1 to TRBJ1-4; tentatively, D is TRBD1 (6 bases). Germline V lookup: CDR1 DFQATT, CDR2 SNEGSKA (reference sequence). The CDR3 runs to 14 residues. The V and J ends lost 4 bases and 3 bases respectively, with 12 bases between them. The CDR3 is CSATQTGPNEKLFF. The CDR3 DNA sequence: TGCAGTGCTACGCAGACAGGTCCTAATGAAAAACTGTTTTTT.

This clonotype has a handful of counts. The CDR3 loop is CASSPQSTEQFF. Here the CDR3 DNA reads TGTGCCAGCTCACCACAATCCACTGAGCAGTTCTTC. The V and J genes are TRBV18 and TRBJ2-1, with D unresolved. Trimming cost V 1 base and J 9 bases, with 7 bases left between them. The CDR3 has 12 amino acids. CDR1 and CDR2 (germline): KGHSH, LQKENI.

The table lists this clonotype with many counts. Here the CDR3 DNA reads TGTGCCAGCTCACAAGGGCTCACTGAAGCTTTCTTT. As protein: CASSQGLTEAFF. This chain connects TRBV18 to TRBJ1-1; D gene uncertain. CDR3 length: 12 residues. Trimming took 4 bases from V and 4 from J, leaving 7 bases between them. Germline V CDR1 and CDR2: KGHSH, LQKENI. Full variable domain (missing parts from reference TRBV18 and TRBJ1-1): NAGVMQNPRHLVRRRGQEARLRCSPMKGHSHVYWYRQLPEEGLKFMVYLQKENIIDESGMPKERFSAEFPKEGPSILRIQQVVRGDSAAYFCASSQGLTEAFFGQGTRLTVV.

V gene TRBV27 combines with J gene TRBJ1-2; 7 bases fit TRBD1. Unmatched junction bases numbered 12, after V lost 5 bases and J lost 6 bases. CDR1 and CDR2 (germline): MNHEY, SMNVEV (reference sequence). The CDR3 runs 15 residues. The CDR3, as DNA: TGTGCCAGCAGTACTTACAGGGGTGGTCTGGATGGCTACACCTTC. Protein sequence: CASSTYRGGLDGYTF.

This clonotype was observed a few times. The chain has TRBV5-6 and TRBJ2-7; D might be TRBD2 (6 bases). The CDR3 covers 13 residues. Trimming left V 2 bases short and J 2 bases short, with 8 bases between. Germline lookup yields CDR1 SGHDT and CDR2 YYEEEE. For the CDR3, the DNA is TGTGCCAGCAGCTTTCGGGGGACCTACGAGCAGTACTTC. It encodes CASSFRGTYEQYF.

Only a few counts were recorded for this clonotype. This chain uses TRBV20-1 with TRBJ1-5; D is undetermined. The CDR3 is 15 amino acids. Germline CDR1 and CDR2: DFQATT and SNEGSKA (reference sequence). Trimming cost V 0 bases and J 6 bases, with 15 bases left between them. DNA for the CDR3: TGCAGTGCTAGAGAGAGCCACGTCCTCCCTCAGCCCCAGCATTTT. Amino acids: CSARESHVLPQPQHF.

The CDR3 sequence is CASGGQGPYEQYF. CDR3 nucleotides: TGTGCCAGCGGGGGACAGGGGCCCTACGAGCAGTACTTC. The chain recombines TRBV25-1 with TRBJ2-7; 10 bases fit TRBD1. Trimming took 8 bases from V and 2 from J; bases not matched to a gene: 3. CDR3 length: 13 residues. Germline CDR1 is MGHDK and CDR2 is SYGVNS.